This T cell receptor beta chain originates from a study of T cells after yellow fever vaccination. Regarding the study as a whole: High-abundance clonotypes from the bulk population could contaminate FACS-sorted repertoires.

Trimming cost V 2 bases and J 0 bases; bases outside gene matches: 11. Looked up from germline, CDR1 is DFQATT and CDR2 is SNEGSKA (reference sequence). This CDR3 is built from 17 residues. This clonotype was detected only a few times. The antigen is not known. TCRdb analysed the 5' RACE reads with MiXCR anew, one entry per CDR3 protein. The sample lists about 630,000 distinct CDR3 sequences; around an eighth were seen once. The sequences come from PBMCs, collected on the day of the yellow fever booster vaccination. This TCR derives from a man aged 25 to 45 who received the YFV17D yellow fever vaccine. The chain carries TRBV20-1 and TRBJ2-3, with 7 bases aligning to TRBD2. The CDR3 nucleotides read TGCAGTGCTAGACCCCAATCGCTAGCGGCAAGCACAGATACGCAGTATTTT. Its protein product is CSARPQSLAASTDTQYF.